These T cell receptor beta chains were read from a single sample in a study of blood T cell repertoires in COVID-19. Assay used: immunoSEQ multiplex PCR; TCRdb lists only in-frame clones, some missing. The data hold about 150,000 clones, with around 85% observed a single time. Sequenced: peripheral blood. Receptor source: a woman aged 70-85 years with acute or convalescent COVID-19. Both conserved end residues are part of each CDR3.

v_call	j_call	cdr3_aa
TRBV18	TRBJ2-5	CASSVAQETQYF
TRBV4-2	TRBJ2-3	CASSQDRVGAGTDTQYF
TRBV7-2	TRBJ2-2	CASSSILWGGTGELFF
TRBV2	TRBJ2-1	CASGTPYRGRLNEQFF
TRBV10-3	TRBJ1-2	CAISAPGFNGYTF
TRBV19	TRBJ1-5	CASSSGGYSNQPQHF
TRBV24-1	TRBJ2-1	CATSASTRDYYNEQFF
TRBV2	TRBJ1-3	CASRATGGSSGNTIYF
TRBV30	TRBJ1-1	CAWSVQGNTEAFF
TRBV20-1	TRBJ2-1	CSASEWVSGDLQFF
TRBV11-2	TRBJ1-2	CASSLDRDRAGHYGYTF
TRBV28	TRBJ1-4	CASRSGGVTNEKLFF
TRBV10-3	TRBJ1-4	CAISGQINEKLFF
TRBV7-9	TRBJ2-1	CASSWSGGHNEQFF
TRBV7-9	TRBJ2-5	CASSPARGGGGEETQYF
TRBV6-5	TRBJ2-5	CASRYSGLAGGETQYF
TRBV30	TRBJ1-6	CAWRYRNSPLHF
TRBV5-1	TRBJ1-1	CASSLSSPGQMNTEAFF
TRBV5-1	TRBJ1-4	CASSPPGQGGEKLFF
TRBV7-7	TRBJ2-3	CASSLGTRAGTDTQYF
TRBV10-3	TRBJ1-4	CASAPGSTNEKLFF
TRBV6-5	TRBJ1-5	CASRPGDGQPQHF
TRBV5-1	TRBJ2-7	CASSADYYEQYF
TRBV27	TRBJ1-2	CASSSPGQGHYGYTF